The clone carrying this TCR beta chain was observed many times. The antigen remains unidentified. This CDR3 region has 15 residues. Per germline, CDR1 MNHNY and CDR2 SVGAGI (reference sequence). V was clipped by 5 bases and J by 3 bases; unmatched bases: 8. The source material, RNA transcripts, was used to amplify TCR beta CDR3 regions. The TCR CDR3 was amplified in a first-round RT-PCR using the HTBI primer set. MiXCR was run by TCRdb on the multiplex PCR reads, yielding one entry per CDR3 protein. The profile shows around 580,000 distinct CDR3 sequences, just over 45% of them singletons. This sample is drawn from a study of T cells in Graves' hyperthyroidism and ophthalmopathy. Study-wide findings and caveats: Most thyroid-expanded clonotypes above 0.001 were also found in blood.

Material: peripheral blood or thyroid tissue (not recorded which). This clonotype was sampled from a woman younger than 35 with Graves' hyperthyroidism. V and J are TRBV6-6 and TRBJ1-1; TRBD1 agrees at 8 bases. The CDR3 bases are TGTGCCAGCAGTAGGACAGGGACGAGTGACACTGAAGCTTTCTTT. Protein sequence: CASSRTGTSDTEAFF.